This T cell receptor beta chain was captured by sequencing in a study of OX40 agonist ivuxolimab in advanced cancers. Study in general: The patients received ivuxolimab by intravenous route every 2 weeks at 0.01 to 10 mg/kg. Enrolled patients in dose escalation had cancers that were hepatocellular carcinoma, melanoma, renal cell or head and neck cancer. Points from the study as a whole: Part of the nonresponder group also had normalized T-cell clonal expansion that was low.

Method: immunoSEQ multiplex PCR; TCRdb's copy keeps in-frame clones and lacks some. The sample includes about 59,000 clones, approximately 77% of them seen just once. In the case of this clone: Its specificity is not known.

This CDR3 contains 11 residues. From germline, CDR1 is SGHAT and CDR2 FQNNGV. V lost 2 bases to trimming and J lost 5 bases, with 3 bases between them. Sequencing used CD4+ or CD8+ T cells sorted from blood, obtained in a trial of the OX40 agonist ivuxolimab. This TCR was recovered from an adult with an advanced solid tumor such as melanoma, head and neck, liver or kidney cancer. The V gene is TRBV11-2, the J gene TRBJ2-5; D unresolved. CDR3 sequence (DNA): TGTGCCAGCAGCTTACGGGAGACCCAGTACTTC. Translation gives CASSLRETQYF.